Listed below are T cell receptor beta chains from one sample, sequenced in a study of blood T cell repertoires in COVID-19. The assay was immunoSEQ multiplex PCR, and TCRdb's table has in-frame clones only and misses some. The sample includes under 200,000 clones, over 70% of them seen just once. Sequenced sample: PBMCs or T cells enriched from blood (not recorded which). The receptors derive from a man aged 50 to 59 who had recovered from COVID-19. Both conserved end residues are part of each CDR3. The order of the fields is V gene, D gene, J gene, clone size, CDR3 protein, CDR3 DNA. The D gene is left open where the match is weak. Clone sizes are given selectively: once, few, many, or a class where the clone is expanded.

TRBV19	-	TRBJ1-1	-	CASSILGGNTEAFF	TGTGCCAGTAGTATCCTCGGGGGGAACACTGAAGCTTTCTTT
TRBV5-1	-	TRBJ1-1	few	CASSLEPWETEAFF	TGCGCCAGCAGCCTCGAACCTTGGGAGACTGAAGCTTTCTTT
TRBV14	-	TRBJ2-5	-	CASSQYGVRGQYF	TGTGCCAGCAGCCAATATGGCGTCCGGGGGCAGTACTTC
TRBV9	TRBD1	TRBJ2-7	few	CASSRGTGAYEQYF	TGTGCCAGCAGTCGGGGGACAGGGGCCTACGAGCAGTACTTC
TRBV6-2/TRBV6-3	TRBD2	TRBJ2-7	-	CASSPGGAGASYEQYF	TGTGCCAGCAGTCCCGGCGGAGCGGGAGCCTCCTACGAGCAGTACTTC
TRBV11-2	TRBD2	TRBJ2-1	-	CASSGRTSGRGNEQFF	TGTGCCAGCAGCGGCAGGACTAGCGGGAGGGGCAATGAGCAGTTCTTC
TRBV5-1	TRBD1	TRBJ1-4	few	CASSTRGTGDEKLFF	TGCGCCAGCAGCACCAGGGGGACAGGGGATGAAAAACTGTTTTTT
TRBV28	TRBD2	TRBJ2-1	-	CASSLPSGRSGQFF	TGTGCCAGCAGTTTACCTAGCGGGAGGTCTGGGCAGTTCTTC
TRBV29-1	-	TRBJ2-3	-	CSGKRHPDTQYF	TGCAGCGGTAAGAGGCACCCGGATACGCAGTATTTT
TRBV11-2	TRBD1	TRBJ1-2	-	CASSLVRTGHGYTF	TGTGCCAGCAGCTTAGTCAGGACAGGGCATGGCTACACCTTC
TRBV19	TRBD1	TRBJ2-1	-	CASSKETGGISYNEQFF	TGTGCCAGTAGTAAGGAGACAGGGGGGATCTCCTACAATGAGCAGTTCTTC
TRBV19	TRBD2	TRBJ2-5	-	CASQRSGGAGETQYF	TGTGCCTCTCAGAGGAGCGGGGGGGCCGGGGAGACCCAGTACTTC
TRBV25-1	-	TRBJ1-6	-	CASSESGVRDSPLHF	TGTGCCAGCAGTGAATCGGGGGTTCGGGATTCACCCCTCCACTTT
TRBV6-5	TRBD2	TRBJ2-7	-	CASSYSSGGTYEQYF	TGTGCCAGCAGTTACTCGAGCGGGGGGACGTACGAGCAGTACTTC
TRBV6-5	TRBD1	TRBJ1-2	-	CASSSGGGYTF	TGTGCCAGCAGTTCAGGGGGTGGCTACACCTTC
TRBV4-1	TRBD1	TRBJ2-7	many	CASSPAGQAYEQYF	TGCGCCAGCAGCCCCGCGGGACAGGCCTACGAGCAGTACTTC
TRBV28	-	TRBJ1-1	few	CASSYHRQLTEAFF	TGTGCCAGCAGTTACCACCGACAGCTCACTGAAGCTTTCTTT
TRBV2	-	TRBJ1-1	-	CASRSGAEAFF	TGTGCCAGCAGGTCCGGGGCTGAAGCTTTCTTT
TRBV28	TRBD1	TRBJ1-2	-	CASSLRQGAWYGYTF	TGTGCCAGCAGCCTCAGACAGGGGGCTTGGTATGGCTACACCTTC
TRBV5-1	-	TRBJ1-2	-	CASSSGHVYGYTF	TGCGCCAGCAGCTCCGGACATGTCTATGGCTACACCTTC
TRBV2	-	TRBJ2-2	-	CASSVGTSTGELFF	TGTGCCAGCAGTGTCGGGACATCCACCGGGGAGCTGTTTTTT
TRBV29-1	-	TRBJ1-5	-	CSVVTGPSNQPQHF	TGCAGCGTGGTGACAGGTCCTAGCAATCAGCCCCAGCATTTT
TRBV18	TRBD2	TRBJ2-7	once	CASSSTSDGFSYEQYF	TGTGCCAGCTCTTCGACTAGCGATGGCTTCTCCTACGAGCAGTACTTC
TRBV2	TRBD1	TRBJ1-5	-	CASRGTGSNQPQHF	TGTGCCAGCAGGGGGACAGGGAGCAATCAGCCCCAGCATTTT
TRBV5-1	-	TRBJ1-4	-	CASSLGLGTNEKLFF	TGCGCCAGCAGCTTGGGGTTGGGCACTAATGAAAAACTGTTTTTT
TRBV7-8	TRBD2	TRBJ2-3	-	CASSLLAGGADTQYF	TGTGCCAGCAGCTTACTAGCGGGAGGGGCAGATACGCAGTATTTT
TRBV6-5	-	TRBJ2-7	-	CASSSDSSYEQYF	TGTGCCAGCAGTAGCGACAGCTCCTACGAGCAGTACTTC
TRBV28	-	TRBJ2-2	few	CASLRLGHTGELFF	TGTGCCAGTCTGAGACTAGGCCATACCGGGGAGCTGTTTTTT
TRBV28	-	TRBJ2-4	-	CASTDRAKNIQYF	TGTGCCAGCACCGACAGGGCCAAAAACATTCAGTACTTC
TRBV28	TRBD1	TRBJ1-1	-	CASSPDRGMNTEAFF	TGTGCCAGCAGTCCGGACAGGGGAATGAACACTGAAGCTTTCTTT
TRBV19	-	TRBJ1-5	-	CASSMGAGGANNQPQHF	TGTGCCAGTAGTATGGGAGCGGGGGGGGCGAACAATCAGCCCCAGCATTTT
TRBV6-1	-	TRBJ1-2	-	CASSEWTRRLYGYTF	TGTGCCAGCAGTGAGTGGACACGAAGGCTTTATGGCTACACCTTC
TRBV3-1/TRBV3-2	-	TRBJ1-2	-	CASSQELQGAGYTF	TGTGCCAGCAGCCAAGAGCTACAGGGAGCTGGCTACACCTTC
TRBV24-1	TRBD2	TRBJ2-5	-	CATSWGLQETQYF	TGTGCCACCAGTTGGGGACTACAAGAGACCCAGTACTTC
TRBV19	TRBD2	TRBJ2-1	-	CASTILAGSRGEQFF	TGTGCCAGTACGATTCTAGCGGGTTCTAGGGGGGAGCAGTTCTTC
TRBV7-8	-	TRBJ1-5	-	CASSLVWASNQPQHF	TGTGCCAGCAGCTTAGTATGGGCTAGCAATCAGCCCCAGCATTTT
TRBV18	-	TRBJ1-1	-	CASSPQGNTEAFF	TGTGCCAGCTCACCGCAGGGCAACACTGAAGCTTTCTTT
TRBV15	-	TRBJ2-7	-	CATSRGILAPEQYF	TGTGCCACCAGCCGGGGGATTCTAGCTCCCGAGCAGTACTTC
TRBV27	-	TRBJ2-2	-	CASYNRDTGELFF	TGTGCCAGCTACAACAGGGACACCGGGGAGCTGTTTTTT
TRBV5-1	-	TRBJ1-2	-	CASSLDAFTGGGYTF	TGCGCCAGCAGCTTGGACGCCTTCACGGGAGGCGGCTACACCTTC
TRBV13	TRBD1	TRBJ2-7	few	CASSSEIQGAFFEQYF	TGTGCCAGCAGCTCAGAGATACAGGGGGCGTTCTTCGAGCAGTACTTC
TRBV5-1	TRBD1	TRBJ1-4	-	CASSSDRHDEKLFF	TGCGCCAGCAGCTCGGACAGGCACGATGAAAAACTGTTTTTT
TRBV6-5	-	TRBJ2-7	-	CASATGLPSSYEQYF	TGTGCCAGCGCGACAGGACTCCCGAGCTCCTACGAGCAGTACTTC
TRBV29-1	-	TRBJ2-7	-	CSVRDNSNEQYF	TGCAGCGTCCGGGACAATAGCAACGAGCAGTACTTC
TRBV5-4	-	TRBJ1-3	-	CASSLGTQGSTIYF	TGTGCCAGCAGCTTGGGAACACAGGGTTCCACCATATATTTT
TRBV7-9	-	TRBJ1-1	-	CANSAAANTEAFF	TGTGCCAACTCCGCGGCGGCGAACACTGAAGCTTTCTTT
TRBV5-4	-	TRBJ2-4	-	CASSLVGAKNIQYF	TGTGCCAGCAGCTTAGTGGGCGCCAAAAACATTCAGTACTTC
TRBV7-9	TRBD1	TRBJ2-1	-	CASSLRGGDEQFF	TGTGCCAGCAGCTTACGAGGGGGCGATGAGCAGTTCTTC
TRBV28	TRBD2	TRBJ2-3	-	CASSRLRLISGGDTDTQYF	TGTGCCAGCAGTAGGCTCCGGTTGATTAGCGGGGGGGACACAGATACGCAGTATTTT
TRBV20-1	-	TRBJ2-2	-	CSASREHTGELFF	TGCAGTGCTAGTAGAGAACACACCGGGGAGCTGTTTTTT
TRBV19	-	TRBJ1-1	once	CASSIPRNTEAFF	TGTGCCAGTAGTATCCCCAGAAACACTGAAGCTTTCTTT
TRBV30	TRBD1	TRBJ2-2	few	CAWLDRDKTGELFF	TGTGCCTGGCTGGACAGGGATAAAACCGGGGAGCTGTTTTTT
TRBV19	TRBD2	TRBJ2-5	-	CASRPSGNTKTQYF	TGTGCCAGTAGGCCGAGCGGGAACACGAAGACCCAGTACTTC
TRBV27	TRBD2	TRBJ2-1	-	CASSFQTLAPSYNEQFF	TGTGCCAGCAGTTTCCAGACACTAGCGCCCTCCTACAATGAGCAGTTCTTC
TRBV3-1/TRBV3-2	-	TRBJ2-1	-	CASSLGARTIFNEQFF	TGTGCCAGCAGCCTGGGTGCCCGGACAATTTTCAATGAGCAGTTCTTC
TRBV18	-	TRBJ1-3	-	CASSPPGLISGNTIYF	TGTGCCAGCTCACCACCGGGACTGATCTCTGGAAACACCATATATTTT
TRBV11-2	-	TRBJ2-7	-	CASSLAPQGQDEQYF	TGTGCCAGCAGCTTAGCGCCCCAGGGGCAAGACGAGCAGTACTTC
TRBV7-6	TRBD2	TRBJ2-7	-	CASSLDGTSGIYEQYF	TGTGCCAGCAGCTTGGACGGGACTAGCGGGATTTACGAGCAGTACTTC
TRBV11-1	-	TRBJ1-1	once	CASDPIGGLTEAFF	TGTGCCAGCGATCCCATTGGGGGCCTCACTGAAGCTTTCTTT
TRBV28	-	TRBJ1-2	-	CASSLSGEYGYTF	TGTGCCAGCAGTTTATCGGGGGAATACGGCTACACCTTC